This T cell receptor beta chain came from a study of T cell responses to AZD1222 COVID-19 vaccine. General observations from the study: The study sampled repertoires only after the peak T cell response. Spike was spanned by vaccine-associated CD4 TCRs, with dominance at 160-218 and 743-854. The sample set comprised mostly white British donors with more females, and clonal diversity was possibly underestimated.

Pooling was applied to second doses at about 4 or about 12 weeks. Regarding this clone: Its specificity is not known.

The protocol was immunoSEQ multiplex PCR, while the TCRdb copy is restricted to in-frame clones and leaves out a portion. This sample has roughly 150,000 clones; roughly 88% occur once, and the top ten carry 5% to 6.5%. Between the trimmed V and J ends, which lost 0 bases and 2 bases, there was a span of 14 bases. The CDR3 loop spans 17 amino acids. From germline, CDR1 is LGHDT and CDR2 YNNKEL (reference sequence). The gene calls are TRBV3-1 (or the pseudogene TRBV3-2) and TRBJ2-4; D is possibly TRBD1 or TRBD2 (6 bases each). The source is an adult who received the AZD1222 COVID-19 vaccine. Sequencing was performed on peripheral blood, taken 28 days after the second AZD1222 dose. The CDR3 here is CASSQDGGGDSKNIQYF. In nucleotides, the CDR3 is TGTGCCAGCAGCCAAGATGGAGGGGGTGATTCCAAAAACATTCAGTACTTC.